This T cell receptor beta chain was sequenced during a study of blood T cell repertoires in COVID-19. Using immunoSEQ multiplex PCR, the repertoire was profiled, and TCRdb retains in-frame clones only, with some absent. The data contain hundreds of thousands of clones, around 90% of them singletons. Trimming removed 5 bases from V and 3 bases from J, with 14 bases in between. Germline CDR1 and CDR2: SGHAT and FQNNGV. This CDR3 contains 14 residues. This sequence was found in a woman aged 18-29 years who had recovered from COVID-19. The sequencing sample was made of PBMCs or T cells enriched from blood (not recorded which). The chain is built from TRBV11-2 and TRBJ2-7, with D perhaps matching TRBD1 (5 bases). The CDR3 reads CASSHGQGNYEQYF. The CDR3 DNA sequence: TGTGCCAGCAGCCATGGTCAGGGTAACTACGAGCAGTACTTC.